The clone carrying this TCR beta chain was counted only a few times. Its matching antigen is unknown. This CDR3 is also generated by other DNA sequences in the sample. Expressed TCRB transcripts were sequenced because the isolated RNA had all been reverse transcribed beforehand. Naive, central memory and regulatory T cell samples averaged roughly 4 million reads. TCRdb's copy holds only in-frame clones and misses some; the assay was immunoSEQ multiplex PCR. The table lists roughly 700,000 clones, under 15% of them singletons. It was via CD45RO/CCR7/CD25/CD127/CD95/CD27 that CD4+ naive, central memory, regulatory and stem cell-like memory cells were sorted. Purities in excess of 98% were seen in all sorted populations. This entry comes from a study of beta chain features in type 1 diabetes. Study-level background: Patient and healthy donor groups were alike in age, gender and cell yields.

The germline V gene encodes CDR1 SQVTM and CDR2 ANQGSEA. CDR3 length equals 12 residues. With 4 bases removed from V and 1 base from J, the gap between germline ends came to 7 bases. Study results and caveats: All four CD4+ subsets from Type 1 diabetes patients carried moderately but significantly shorter TCRB CDR3s.

The chain is built from TRBV29-1 and TRBJ2-5, with no clear D. Sequencing was carried out using naive CD4+ T cells from blood. This sequence was found in a man between 18 and 29 years old with type 1 diabetes. The CDR3 region is CSVGTVQETQYF. Here the CDR3 DNA reads TGCAGCGTTGGGACGGTCCAAGAGACCCAGTACTTC.